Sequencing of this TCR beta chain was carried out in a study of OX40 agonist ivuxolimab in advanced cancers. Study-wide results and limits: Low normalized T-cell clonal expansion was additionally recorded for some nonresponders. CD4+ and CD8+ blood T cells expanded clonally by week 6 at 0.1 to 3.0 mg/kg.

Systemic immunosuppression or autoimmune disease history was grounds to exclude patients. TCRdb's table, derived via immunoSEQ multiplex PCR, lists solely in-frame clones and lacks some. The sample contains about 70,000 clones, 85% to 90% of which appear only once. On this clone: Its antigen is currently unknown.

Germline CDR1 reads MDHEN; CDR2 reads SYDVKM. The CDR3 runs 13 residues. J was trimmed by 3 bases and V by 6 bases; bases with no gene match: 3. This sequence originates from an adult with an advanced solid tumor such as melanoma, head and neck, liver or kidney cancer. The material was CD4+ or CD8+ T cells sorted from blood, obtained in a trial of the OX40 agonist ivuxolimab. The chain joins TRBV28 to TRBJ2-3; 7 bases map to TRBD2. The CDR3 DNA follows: TGTGCCAGCAGGCGGGGGAATACAGATACGCAGTATTTT. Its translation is CASRRGNTDTQYF. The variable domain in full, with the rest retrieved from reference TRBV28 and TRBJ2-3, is DVKVTQSSRYLVKRTGEKVFLECVQDMDHENMFWYRQDPGLGLRLIYFSYDVKMKEKGDIPEGYSVSREKKERFSLILESASTNQTSMYLCASRRGNTDTQYFGPGTRLTVL.